This TCR beta chain was captured in a study of neurological immune-mediated disorders. This CDR3 has 17 residues. Germline V lookup: CDR1 SGHRS, CDR2 YFSETQ. V was trimmed by 4 bases and J by 0 bases, leaving 17 bases between them. MiXCR was run by TCRdb on the 5' RACE reads, yielding one entry per CDR3 protein. Here the sample spans tens of thousands of distinct CDR3 sequences, under 4.5% being singletons. The sequenced sample consisted of PBMCs. V is TRBV5-1 and J is TRBJ1-3; D possibly corresponds to TRBD1 (5 bases). The sequence came from a woman aged 45-60 years with multiple sclerosis. Here the CDR3 DNA reads TGCGCCAGCAGCCGAGGGCCAGGGTCCGTCTCTGGAAACACCATATATTTT. This encodes CASSRGPGSVSGNTIYF.